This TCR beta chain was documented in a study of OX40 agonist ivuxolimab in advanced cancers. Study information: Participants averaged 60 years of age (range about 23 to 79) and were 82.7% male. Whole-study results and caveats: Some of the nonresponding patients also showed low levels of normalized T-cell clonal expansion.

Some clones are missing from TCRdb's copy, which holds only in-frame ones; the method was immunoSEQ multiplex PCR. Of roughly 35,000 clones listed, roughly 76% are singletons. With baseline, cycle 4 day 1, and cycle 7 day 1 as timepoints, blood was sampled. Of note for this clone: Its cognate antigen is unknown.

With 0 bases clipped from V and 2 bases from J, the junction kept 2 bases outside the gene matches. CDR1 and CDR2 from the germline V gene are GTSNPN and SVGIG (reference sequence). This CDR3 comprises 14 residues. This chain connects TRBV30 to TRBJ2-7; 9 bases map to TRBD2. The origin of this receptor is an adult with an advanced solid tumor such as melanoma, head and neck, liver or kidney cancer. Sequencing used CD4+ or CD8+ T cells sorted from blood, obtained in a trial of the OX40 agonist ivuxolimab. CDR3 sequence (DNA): TGTGCCTGGAGTGTAGCTAGCGGGACCTACGAGCAGTACTTC. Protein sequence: CAWSVASGTYEQYF.